The present TCR beta chain was sequenced within a study of T cell repertoires in cytomegalovirus infection. This CDR3 is built from 11 residues. Germline CDR1 is SQVTM and CDR2 is ANQGSEA. The trim removed 3 bases at V and 8 bases at J, leaving 1 base unmatched. In TCRdb, the reads were re-called with MiXCR into one record per CDR3 protein. The repertoire has 650,000 to 850,000 distinct CDR3 sequences, 25% to 30% of them found once; the top ten carry approximately 14%. This clonotype occurred a few times. The antigen remains undetermined. The material was cultured CD8+ T cells from PBMCs, obtained from culture after CMV antigen stimulation. The chain joins TRBV29-1 to TRBJ1-1; 9 positions match TRBD1. The sequence was collected from a human donor in good health (CMV status not recorded). Some clones in this sample may be carry-over from other donors' samples. The CDR3 region is CSVEGTGEAFF. In nucleotides, the CDR3 is TGCAGCGTTGAGGGGACAGGGGAAGCTTTCTTT.